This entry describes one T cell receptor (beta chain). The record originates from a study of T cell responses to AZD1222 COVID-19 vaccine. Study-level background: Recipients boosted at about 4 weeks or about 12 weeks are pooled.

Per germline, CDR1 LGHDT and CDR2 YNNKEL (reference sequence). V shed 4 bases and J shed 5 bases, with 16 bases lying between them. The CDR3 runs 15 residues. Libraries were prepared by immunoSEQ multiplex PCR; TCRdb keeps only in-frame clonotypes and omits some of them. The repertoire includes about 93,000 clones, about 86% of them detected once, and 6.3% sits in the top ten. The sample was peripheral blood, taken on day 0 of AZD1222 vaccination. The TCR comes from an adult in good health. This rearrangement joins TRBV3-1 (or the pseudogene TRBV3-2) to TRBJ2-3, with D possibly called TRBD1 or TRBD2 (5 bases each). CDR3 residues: CASSPRGGAGDTQYF. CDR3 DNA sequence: TGTGCCAGCAGCCCCCGAGGTGGGGCGGGAGATACGCAGTATTTT.